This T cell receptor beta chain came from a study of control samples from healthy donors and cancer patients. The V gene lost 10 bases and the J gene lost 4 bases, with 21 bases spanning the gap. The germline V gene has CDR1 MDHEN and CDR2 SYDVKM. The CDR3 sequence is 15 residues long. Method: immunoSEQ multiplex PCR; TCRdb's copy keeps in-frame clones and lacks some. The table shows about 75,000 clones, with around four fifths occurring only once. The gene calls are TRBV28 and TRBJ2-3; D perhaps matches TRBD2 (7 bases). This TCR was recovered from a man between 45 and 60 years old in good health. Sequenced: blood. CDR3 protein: CATLGGRGSPDTQYF. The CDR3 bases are TGTGCCACCCTGGGGGGGAGGGGGAGCCCAGATACGCAGTATTTT.